The T cell receptor beta chain described here comes from a study of blood T cell repertoires in COVID-19 (dated by TCRdb to between 2020 and 2021). With respect to the entire study: Samples covering the acute and convalescent phases of COVID-19 were provided by collaborators in the United States, Italy and Spain. The prospective study material was composed of cDNA or gDNA derived from T cells, B-cell-depleted T cells, or PBMCs. The repertoires were made available in a free public database intended to serve as a resource for research on the immune response to SARS-CoV-2. Deeply sampled blood TCRbeta repertoires from subjects exposed to, actively infected with, or recovered from COVID-19 were included in the dataset. Where available, HLA class I and class II types were taken from metadata supplied by the sample provider and were not determined by assay-based typing. The sample metadata nearly always contained a de-identified subject ID, COVID-19 status, age in years and sex. The samples were drawn from the first 160 participants of the ongoing ImmuneRACE study and from over a thousand subjects provided by 6 global collaborators. What the research found in general, with its limitations: The amount of clinical and demographic metadata varied by source and participant and was provided uncurated.

TCRbeta CDR3 regions were amplified from genomic DNA using the immunoSEQ Assay, a bias-controlled multiplex PCR. Concerning the study's data processing: Within the assay, amplification of reference gene primers was used to estimate how many nucleated cells each sample contained. To quantify the absolute abundance of each unique TCRbeta CDR3 rearrangement, sequence reads were collapsed and filtered. For each sample, productive Simpson clonality was calculated by taking the square root of Simpson's diversity index across productive rearrangements. Entries here come from immuneACCESS through TCRdb and include only in-frame sequences with V and J called. Some clones fail to appear in such tables; in the studies checked, an unresolved V gene covers under half of the shortfall, and the cause of the remainder is unknown. V and J calls and clone size follow that table, whereas D and trimming were derived from the DNA. Here the sample has 400,000 to 450,000 clones; over 85% occur a single time. The top ten hold roughly 0.76% of the sample.

One collaborating source in Seattle enrolled patients during active infection and followed them longitudinally through the course of disease. The collaborating institutions used their own protocols to collect whole blood in K2EDTA tubes. For TCRbeta analysis, collaborators shipped samples in one of three forms: frozen whole blood, isolated PBMCs, or DNA extracted from either of those sample types. With regard to this clone: Its binding antigen is unknown. The record has no base qualities; no much larger clone is one base away.

Its CDR3 holds 11 amino acids, cysteine through phenylalanine. Only the CDR3 region is kept as DNA, spanning 33 bases read in frame from base 1. The V and J ends are trimmed by 4 bases and 2 bases, leaving 3 bases between them. CDR1 and CDR2 (SNHLY, FYNNEI) derive from the germline V gene. This receptor chain uses TRBV2 and TRBJ2-7, with no confident D gene call. The specimen was peripheral blood. The receptor was derived from a man in his late teens or twenties with COVID-19, enrolled during active disease. The CDR3 corresponds to CASSGAYEQYF. The bases are TGTGCCAGCAGTGGCGCCTACGAGCAGTACTTC. With the portions outside the CDR3 filled from the reference TRBV2 and TRBJ2-7 genes, the complete variable region becomes EPEVTQTPSHQVTQMGQEVILRCVPISNHLYFYWYRQILGQKVEFLVSFYNNEISEKSEIFDDQFSVERPDGSNFTLKIRSTKLEDSAMYFCASSGAYEQYFGPGTRLTVT.